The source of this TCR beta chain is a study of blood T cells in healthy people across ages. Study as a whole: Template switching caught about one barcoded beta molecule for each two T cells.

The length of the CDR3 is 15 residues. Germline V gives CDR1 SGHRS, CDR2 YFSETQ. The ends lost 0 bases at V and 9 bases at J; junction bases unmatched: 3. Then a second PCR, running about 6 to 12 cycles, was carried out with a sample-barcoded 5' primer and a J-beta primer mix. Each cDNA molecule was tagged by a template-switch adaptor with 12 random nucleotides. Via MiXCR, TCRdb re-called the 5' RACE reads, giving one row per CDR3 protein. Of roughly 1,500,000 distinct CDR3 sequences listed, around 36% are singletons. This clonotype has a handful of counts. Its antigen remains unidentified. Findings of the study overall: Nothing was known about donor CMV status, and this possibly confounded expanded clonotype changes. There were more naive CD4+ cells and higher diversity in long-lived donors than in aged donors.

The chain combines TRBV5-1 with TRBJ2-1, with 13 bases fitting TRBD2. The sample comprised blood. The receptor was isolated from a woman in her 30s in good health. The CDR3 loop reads CASSLVLAGGFEQFF. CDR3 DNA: TGCGCCAGCAGCTTGGTACTAGCGGGAGGGTTTGAGCAGTTCTTC.